This T cell receptor (beta chain) was sequenced during a study of technical replicates of blood from a few donors. CDR1 is SGHDN, CDR2 FVKESK, per germline. The V and J ends lost 1 base and 1 base respectively, with 8 bases between them. The CDR3 has 14 residues. TCRdb's table, derived via immunoSEQ multiplex PCR, lists solely in-frame clones and lacks some. Of about 12,000 clones in the sample, 90% to 95% were seen once. The source material was PBMCs. The chain recombines TRBV14 with TRBJ2-7; no definite D call. The receptor's source is a human donor in good health. CDR3 protein: CASSQGRISYEQYF. The CDR3 region has the DNA TGTGCCAGCAGCCAAGGGCGGATTTCCTACGAGCAGTACTTC. Full variable domain (outside the CDR3, taken from reference TRBV14 and TRBJ2-7): EAGVTQFPSHSVIEKGQTVTLRCDPISGHDNLYWYRRVMGKEIKFLLHFVKESKQDESGMPNNRFLAERTGGTYSTLKVQPAELEDSGVYFCASSQGRISYEQYFGPGTRLTVT.